This T cell receptor beta chain was identified during a study of T cell responses to AZD1222 COVID-19 vaccine. Using immunoSEQ multiplex PCR, the repertoire was profiled, and TCRdb retains in-frame clones only, with some absent. Here the sample spans roughly 120,000 clones, 80% to 90% being singletons. V gave up 2 bases and J gave up 4 bases, with 15 bases separating them. The CDR3 contains 15 residues. Germline values: CDR1 PRHDT, CDR2 FYEKMQ (reference sequence). The sample in question was peripheral blood, obtained on day 0 of AZD1222 vaccination. This TCR was sampled from an adult in good health. The chain links TRBV13 to TRBJ2-7; D is perhaps TRBD2 (5 bases). CDR3 sequence reads: CASSLRGGNSYEQYF. DNA of the CDR3: TGTGCCAGCAGCTTAAGAGGAGGAAACTCTTACGAGCAGTACTTC.